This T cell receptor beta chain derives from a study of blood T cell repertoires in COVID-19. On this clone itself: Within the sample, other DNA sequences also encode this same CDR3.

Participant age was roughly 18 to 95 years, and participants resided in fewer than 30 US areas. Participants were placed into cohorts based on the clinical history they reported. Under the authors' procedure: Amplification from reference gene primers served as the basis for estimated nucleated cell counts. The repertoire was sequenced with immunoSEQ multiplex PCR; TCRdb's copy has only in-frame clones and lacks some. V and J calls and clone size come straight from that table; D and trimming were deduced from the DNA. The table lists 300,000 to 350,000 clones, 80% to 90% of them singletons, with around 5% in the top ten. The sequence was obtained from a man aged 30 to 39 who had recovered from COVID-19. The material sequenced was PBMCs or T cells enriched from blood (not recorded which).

The CDR3 DNA follows: TGTGCCAGCAGTGAAGCGGGCAGAAACTATGGCTACACCTTC. This translates into CASSEAGRNYGYTF. The genes are TRBV6-1 and TRBJ1-2; D not certain. The CDR3 loop spans 14 amino acids. Germline loops: CDR1 MNHNS, CDR2 SASEGT. Trimming removed 0 bases at V and 2 bases at J, with 7 bases between.